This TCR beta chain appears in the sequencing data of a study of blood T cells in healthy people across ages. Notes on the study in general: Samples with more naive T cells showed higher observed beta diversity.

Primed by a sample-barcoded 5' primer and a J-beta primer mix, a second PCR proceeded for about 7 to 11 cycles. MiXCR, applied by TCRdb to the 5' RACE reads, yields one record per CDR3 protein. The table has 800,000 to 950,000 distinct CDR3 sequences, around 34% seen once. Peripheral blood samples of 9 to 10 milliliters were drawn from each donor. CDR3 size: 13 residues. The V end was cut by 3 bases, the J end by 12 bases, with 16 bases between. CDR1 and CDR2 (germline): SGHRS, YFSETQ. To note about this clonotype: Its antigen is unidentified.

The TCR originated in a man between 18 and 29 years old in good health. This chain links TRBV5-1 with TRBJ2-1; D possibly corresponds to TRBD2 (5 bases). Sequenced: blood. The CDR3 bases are TGCGCCAGCAGCTGGGCCCTGCGGGTCCCGCAGTTCTTC. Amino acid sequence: CASSWALRVPQFF.